This T cell receptor beta chain was captured by sequencing in a study of CD8+CD57+ T cells in acquired aplastic anemia. Study information: Recorded DNA amounts for sorted CD4+ and CD8+ cells had an average of 3.2 ug. Healthy donor sequencing depth: approximately 9.9 million CD4+, some 12 million CD8+ reads.

The TCR beta profiling, which covered VDJ combination and CDR3 sequence, was carried out using genomic DNA as the template. A single record per CDR3 protein comes from TCRdb applying MiXCR to the reads. The sample has a few hundred thousand distinct CDR3 sequences; roughly 68% are singletons. Points from the study as a whole: The study found no significant CD8+ Simpson's diversity difference between patients and controls. Overlapping CD8+ CDR3 repertoires of patients and controls contained under 35 shared sequences.

Turning to this clonotype: Its antigen is unknown.

The sample was sorted CD4+, CD8+, or CD8+CD57+ T cells (not recorded which) from PBMCs. The sequence was obtained from a human donor in good health, serving as a control.

CDR3 sequence reads: CASRSGAGLGYTF. The CDR3 nucleotides are TGTGCCAGCAGATCCGGGGCGGGGCTTGGCTACACCTTC. The gene calls are TRBV12-3 or TRBV12-4 and TRBJ1-2, with D possibly TRBD1 on 5 matching bases. The CDR3 runs 13 residues. V gave up 6 bases and J gave up 7 bases, with 15 bases separating them.